These 4 T cell receptor beta chains were sequenced from one sample in a study of human T cells and chemical hapten exposure. TCRdb analysed the RACE reads with MiXCR anew, one entry per CDR3 protein. Of 350,000 to 450,000 distinct CDR3 sequences listed, 4.5% to 6% are singletons. The sample's time point: pre-sensitization, week 0. Described treatment: therapeutic diphenylcyclopropenone sensitization with weekly scalp DPC. Sequenced material: whole blood, taken in connection with sensitization to the hapten diphenylcyclopropenone (DPC). All receptors derive from a woman aged 45-65 years with alopecia areata. Some clones in this sample may be carry-over from other donors' samples.

This clonotype was seen repeatedly, ten times or more. The CDR3 loop is CASKDRYLEAFF. The DNA for the CDR3 is TGTGCCAGCAAGGACCGTTACCTAGAAGCTTTCTTT. The rearrangement joins TRBV6-5 to TRBJ1-1; D ambiguous. The CDR3 is 12 amino acids. V lost 7 bases to trimming and J lost 8 bases, with 14 bases between them. Per germline, CDR1 MNHEY and CDR2 SVGAGI.

This chain joins TRBV19 and TRBJ2-1; 8 nucleotides match TRBD2. Germline V gene lookup returns CDR1 LNHDA and CDR2 SQIVND (reference sequence). After removal of 7 bases from V and 5 bases from J, the junction contained 10 bases not matched to a gene. This CDR3 is built from 15 residues. CDR3 nucleotides: TGTGCCAGTAACCAAATCGGGGGGGTCCACAATGAGCAGTTCTTC. Translated, it gives CASNQIGGVHNEQFF.

This clonotype was seen a handful of times. This rearrangement joins TRBV12-3 or TRBV12-4 to TRBJ1-2; TRBD1 aligns across 9 bases. CDR3 length equals 16 residues. The V segment lost 5 bases and the J segment 1 base; nucleotides outside the gene matches: 8. The CDR3 loop reads CASSPIRTGDNYGYTF. The CDR3 bases are TGTGCCAGCAGTCCAATCCGGACAGGGGATAACTATGGCTACACCTTC.

This clonotype was seen many times. V usage is TRBV29-1 and J usage is TRBJ2-2; the D gene is possibly TRBD1 (6 bases). The CDR3 is made up of 12 amino acids. Trimming removed 6 bases from V and 5 bases from J, with 10 bases in between. Germline CDR1 is SQVTM and CDR2 is ANQGSEA. The CDR3 sequence: CSVQGRTGELFF. The CDR3 nucleotides are TGCAGCGTGCAGGGGAGAACCGGGGAGCTGTTTTTT.